This T cell receptor (beta chain) came from a study of shared clonotypes between healthy human individuals. Across the whole study: The composition of the donors was a couple of women and three men aged 18 to 49.

At a deep level, the assay was run. The assay was immunoSEQ multiplex PCR, and TCRdb's table has in-frame clones only and misses some. The sample has some 630,000 clones, 72% seen once; the top ten hold 1.8%. Overall study findings and caveats: Estimated richness values were generally larger in naive subsets than in memory subsets.

The germline V gene has CDR1 MNHNY and CDR2 SVGAGI (reference sequence). Trimming cost V 8 bases and J 3 bases, with 19 bases left between them. The CDR3 length is 16 residues. This clone was observed many times. Its target is not known. The chain couples TRBV6-6 to TRBJ1-4; the D gene is possibly TRBD1 (5 bases). The sequenced material came from memory CD4+ T cells sorted from blood. Subset indicated: CD45RA-negative fraction. This receptor was identified in a woman aged 25 to 45 in good health. CDR3 residues: CASSNLGGGSNEKLFF. The CDR3 DNA is TGTGCCAGCTCCAACCTGGGGGGGGGTTCTAATGAAAAACTGTTTTTT.